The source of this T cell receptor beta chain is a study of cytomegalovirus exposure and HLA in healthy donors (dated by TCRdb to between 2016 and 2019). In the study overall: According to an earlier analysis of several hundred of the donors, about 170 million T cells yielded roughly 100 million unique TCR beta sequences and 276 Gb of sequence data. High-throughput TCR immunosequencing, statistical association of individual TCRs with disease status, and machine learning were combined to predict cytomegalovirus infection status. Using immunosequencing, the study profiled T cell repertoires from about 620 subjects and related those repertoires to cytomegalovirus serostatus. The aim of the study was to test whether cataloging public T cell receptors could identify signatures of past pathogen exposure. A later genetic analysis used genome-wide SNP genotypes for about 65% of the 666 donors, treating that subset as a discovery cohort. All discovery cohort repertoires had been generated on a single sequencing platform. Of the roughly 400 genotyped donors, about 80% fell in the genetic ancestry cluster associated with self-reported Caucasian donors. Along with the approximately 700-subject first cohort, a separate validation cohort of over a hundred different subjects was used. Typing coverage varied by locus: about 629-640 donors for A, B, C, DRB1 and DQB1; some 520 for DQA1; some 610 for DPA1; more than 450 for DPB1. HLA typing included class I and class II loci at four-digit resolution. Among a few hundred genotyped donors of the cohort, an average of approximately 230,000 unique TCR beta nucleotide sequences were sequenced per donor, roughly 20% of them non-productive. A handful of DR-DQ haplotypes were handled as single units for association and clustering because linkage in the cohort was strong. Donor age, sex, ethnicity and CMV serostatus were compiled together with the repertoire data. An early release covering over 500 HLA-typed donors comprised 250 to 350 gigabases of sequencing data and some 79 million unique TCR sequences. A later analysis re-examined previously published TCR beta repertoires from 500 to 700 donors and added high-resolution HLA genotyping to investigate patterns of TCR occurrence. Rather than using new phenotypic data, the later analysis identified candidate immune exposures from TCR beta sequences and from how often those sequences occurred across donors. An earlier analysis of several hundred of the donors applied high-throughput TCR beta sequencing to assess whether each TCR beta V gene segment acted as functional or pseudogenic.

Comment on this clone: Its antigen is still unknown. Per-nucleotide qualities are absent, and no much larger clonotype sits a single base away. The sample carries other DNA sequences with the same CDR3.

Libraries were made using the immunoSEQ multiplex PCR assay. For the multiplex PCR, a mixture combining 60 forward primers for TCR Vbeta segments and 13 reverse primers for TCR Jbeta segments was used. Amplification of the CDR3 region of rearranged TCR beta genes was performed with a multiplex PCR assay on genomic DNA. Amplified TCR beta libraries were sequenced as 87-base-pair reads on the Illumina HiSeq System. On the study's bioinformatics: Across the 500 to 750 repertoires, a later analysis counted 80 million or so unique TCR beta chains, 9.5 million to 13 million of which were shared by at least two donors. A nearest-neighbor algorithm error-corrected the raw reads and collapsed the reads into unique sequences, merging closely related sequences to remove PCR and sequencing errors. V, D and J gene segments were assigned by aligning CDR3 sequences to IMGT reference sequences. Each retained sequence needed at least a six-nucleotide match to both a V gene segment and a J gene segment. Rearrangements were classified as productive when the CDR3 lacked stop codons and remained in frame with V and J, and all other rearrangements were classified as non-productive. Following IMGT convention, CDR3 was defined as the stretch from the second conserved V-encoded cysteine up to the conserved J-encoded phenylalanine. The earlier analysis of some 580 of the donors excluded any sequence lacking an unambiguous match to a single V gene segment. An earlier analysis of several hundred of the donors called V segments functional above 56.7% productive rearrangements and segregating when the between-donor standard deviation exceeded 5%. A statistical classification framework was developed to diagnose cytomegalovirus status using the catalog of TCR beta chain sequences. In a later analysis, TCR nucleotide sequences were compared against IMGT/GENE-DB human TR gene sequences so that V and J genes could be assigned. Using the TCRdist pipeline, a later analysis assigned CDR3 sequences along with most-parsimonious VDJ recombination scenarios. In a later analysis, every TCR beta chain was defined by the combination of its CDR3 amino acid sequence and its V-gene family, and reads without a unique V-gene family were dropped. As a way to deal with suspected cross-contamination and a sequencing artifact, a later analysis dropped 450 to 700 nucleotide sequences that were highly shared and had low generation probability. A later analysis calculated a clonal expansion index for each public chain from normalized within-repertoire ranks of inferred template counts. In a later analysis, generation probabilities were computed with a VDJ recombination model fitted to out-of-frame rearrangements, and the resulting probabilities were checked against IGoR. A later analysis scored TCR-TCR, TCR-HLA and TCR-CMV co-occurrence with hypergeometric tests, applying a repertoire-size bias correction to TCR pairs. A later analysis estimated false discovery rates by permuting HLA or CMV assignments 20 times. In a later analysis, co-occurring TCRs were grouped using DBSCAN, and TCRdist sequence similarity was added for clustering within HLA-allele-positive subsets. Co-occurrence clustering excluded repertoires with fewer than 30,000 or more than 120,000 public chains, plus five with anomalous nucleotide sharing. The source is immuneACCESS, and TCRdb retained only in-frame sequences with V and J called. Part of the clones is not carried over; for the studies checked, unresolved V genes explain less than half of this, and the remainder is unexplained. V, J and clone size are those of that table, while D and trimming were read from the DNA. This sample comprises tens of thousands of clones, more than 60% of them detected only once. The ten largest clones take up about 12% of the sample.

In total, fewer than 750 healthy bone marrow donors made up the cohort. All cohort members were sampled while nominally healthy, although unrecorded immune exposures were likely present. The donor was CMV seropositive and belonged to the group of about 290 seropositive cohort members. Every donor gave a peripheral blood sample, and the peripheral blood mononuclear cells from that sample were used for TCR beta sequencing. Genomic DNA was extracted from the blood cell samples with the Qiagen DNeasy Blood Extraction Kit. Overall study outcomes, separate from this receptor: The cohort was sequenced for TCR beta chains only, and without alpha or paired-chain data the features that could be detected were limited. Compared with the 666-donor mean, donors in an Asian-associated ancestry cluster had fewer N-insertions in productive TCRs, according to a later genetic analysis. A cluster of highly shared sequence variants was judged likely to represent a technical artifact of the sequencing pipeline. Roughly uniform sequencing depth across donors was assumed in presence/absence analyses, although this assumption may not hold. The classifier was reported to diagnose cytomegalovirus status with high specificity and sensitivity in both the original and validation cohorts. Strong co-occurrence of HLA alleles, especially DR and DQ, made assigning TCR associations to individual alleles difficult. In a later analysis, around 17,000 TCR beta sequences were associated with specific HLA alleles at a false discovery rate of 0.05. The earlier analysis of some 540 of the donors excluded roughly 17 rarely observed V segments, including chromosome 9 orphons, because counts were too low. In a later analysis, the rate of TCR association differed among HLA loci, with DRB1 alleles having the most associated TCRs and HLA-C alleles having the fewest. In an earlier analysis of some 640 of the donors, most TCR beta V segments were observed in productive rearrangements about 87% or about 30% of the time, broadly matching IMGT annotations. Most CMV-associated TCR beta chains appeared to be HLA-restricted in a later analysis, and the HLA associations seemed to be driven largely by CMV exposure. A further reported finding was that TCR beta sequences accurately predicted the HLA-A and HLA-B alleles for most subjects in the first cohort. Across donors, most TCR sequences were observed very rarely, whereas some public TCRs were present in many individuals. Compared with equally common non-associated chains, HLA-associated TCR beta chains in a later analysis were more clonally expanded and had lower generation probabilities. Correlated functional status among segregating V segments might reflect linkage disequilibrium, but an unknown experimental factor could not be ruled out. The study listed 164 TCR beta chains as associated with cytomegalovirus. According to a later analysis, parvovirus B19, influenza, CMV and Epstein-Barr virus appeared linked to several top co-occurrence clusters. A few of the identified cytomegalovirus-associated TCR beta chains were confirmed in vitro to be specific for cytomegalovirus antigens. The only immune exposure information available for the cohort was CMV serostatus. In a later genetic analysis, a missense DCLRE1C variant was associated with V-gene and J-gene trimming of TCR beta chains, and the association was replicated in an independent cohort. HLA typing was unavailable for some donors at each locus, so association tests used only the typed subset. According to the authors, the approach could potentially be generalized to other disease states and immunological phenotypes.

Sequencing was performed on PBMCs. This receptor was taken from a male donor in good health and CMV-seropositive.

The CDR3 has the sequence CASSPTSGYEQYF. The base sequence is TGTGCCAGCAGCCCGACTAGCGGCTACGAGCAGTACTTC. The rearranged segments are TRBV14 and TRBJ2-7; 9 central nucleotides agree with TRBD2. The junction shows trimming of 4 bases on V and 3 bases on J, and the gene matches do not reach 1 base of it. Spanning cysteine to phenylalanine, the CDR3 consists of 13 amino acids. The read is trimmed to its CDR3 DNA, 39 bases read in frame from base 1. CDR1 and CDR2 (SGHDN, FVKESK) derive from the germline V gene.